This T cell receptor (beta chain) was sequenced during a study of blood T cell repertoires in COVID-19. TCRdb's table, derived via immunoSEQ multiplex PCR, lists solely in-frame clones and lacks some. Of 130,000 to 150,000 clones listed, about nine tenths are singletons. The junction had 4 bases not matched to a gene; V was cut back by 2 bases and J by 4 bases. CDR3 length equals 16 residues. Germline assignment: CDR1 SGHRS and CDR2 YFSETQ. This clonotype was sampled from a human donor in a cohort sampled during active COVID-19. Material: peripheral blood. The V call is TRBV5-1, the J call TRBJ2-2; 11 bases are shared with TRBD2. CDR3 in amino acids: CASSFLAGGFTGELFF. The CDR3 region has the DNA TGCGCCAGCAGCTTCCTAGCGGGGGGTTTCACCGGGGAGCTGTTTTTT.